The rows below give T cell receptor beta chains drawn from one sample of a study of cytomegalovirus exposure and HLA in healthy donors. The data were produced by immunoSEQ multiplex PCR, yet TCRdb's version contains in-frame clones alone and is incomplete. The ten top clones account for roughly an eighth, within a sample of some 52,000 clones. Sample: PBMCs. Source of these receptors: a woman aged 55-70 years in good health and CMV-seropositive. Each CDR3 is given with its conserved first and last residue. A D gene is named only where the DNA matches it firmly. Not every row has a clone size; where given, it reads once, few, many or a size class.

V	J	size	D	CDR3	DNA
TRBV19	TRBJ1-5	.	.	CAPGRRGAQPQHF	TGTGCCCCGGGGCGGAGGGGCGCTCAGCCCCAGCATTTT
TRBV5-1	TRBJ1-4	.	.	CASSGDNEGEKLFF	TGCGCCAGCAGCGGGGACAACGAGGGGGAAAAACTGTTTTTT
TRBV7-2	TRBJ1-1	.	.	CASSLTGLNTEAFF	TGTGCCAGCAGCCTGACAGGACTGAACACTGAAGCTTTCTTT
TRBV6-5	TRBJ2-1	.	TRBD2	CASSQGLVAEQFF	TGTGCCAGCAGTCAAGGACTAGTAGCTGAGCAGTTCTTC
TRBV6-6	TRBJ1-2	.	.	CASSSRGAQHYGYTF	TGTGCCAGCAGCTCCCGGGGGGCTCAGCATTATGGCTACACCTTC
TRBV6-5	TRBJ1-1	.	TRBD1	CASGVQGLAFF	TGTGCCAGCGGCGTACAGGGGCTAGCTTTCTTT
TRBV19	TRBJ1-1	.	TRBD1	CASTSPGQGPQNTEAFF	TGTGCCAGTACCAGCCCCGGACAGGGGCCTCAGAACACTGAAGCTTTCTTT
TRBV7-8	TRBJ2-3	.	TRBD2	CASSLSGGEDTQYF	TGTGCCAGCAGCTTATCGGGGGGTGAAGATACGCAGTATTTT
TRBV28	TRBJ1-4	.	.	CASSFFGGAGEKLFF	TGTGCCAGCAGTTTCTTTGGGGGCGCCGGTGAAAAACTGTTTTTT
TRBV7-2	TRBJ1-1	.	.	CASSLKMAGLNTEAFF	TGTGCCAGCAGCTTAAAGATGGCAGGGCTGAACACTGAAGCTTTCTTT
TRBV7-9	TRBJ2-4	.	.	CASSSYQVAKNIQYF	TGTGCCAGCAGCTCCTATCAAGTAGCCAAAAACATTCAGTACTTC
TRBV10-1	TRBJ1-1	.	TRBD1	CASRGQTEAFF	TGCGCCAGCAGGGGACAGACCGAAGCTTTCTTT
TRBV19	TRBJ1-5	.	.	CASSIRGEGSNQPQHF	TGTGCCAGTAGTATCCGAGGGGAGGGAAGCAATCAGCCCCAGCATTTT
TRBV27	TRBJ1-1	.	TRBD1	CASSSWTGGMNTEAFF	TGTGCCAGCAGTTCCTGGACAGGGGGAATGAACACTGAAGCTTTCTTT
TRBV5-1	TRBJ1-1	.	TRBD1	CASSSGTGGSGTMNTEAFF	TGCGCCAGCAGCTCCGGGACAGGGGGATCAGGTACGATGAACACTGAAGCTTTCTTT
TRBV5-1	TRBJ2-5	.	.	CASSSETGRQTQYF	TGCGCCAGCAGCTCCGAGACAGGGAGGCAGACCCAGTACTTC
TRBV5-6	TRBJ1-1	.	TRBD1	CASSLVGTGGGTEAFF	TGTGCCAGCAGCTTGGTTGGGACAGGGGGGGGGACTGAAGCTTTCTTT
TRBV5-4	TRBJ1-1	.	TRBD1	CASSLGGTGNTEAFF	TGTGCCAGCAGCCTCGGGGGGACAGGGAACACTGAAGCTTTCTTT
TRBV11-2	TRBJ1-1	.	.	CASSLERDTEAFF	TGTGCCAGCAGCTTAGAGCGGGACACTGAAGCTTTCTTT
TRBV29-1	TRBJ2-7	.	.	CSVAGSVYEQYF	TGCAGCGTCGCCGGGTCCGTCTACGAGCAGTACTTC
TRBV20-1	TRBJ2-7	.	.	CSARGEYEQYF	TGCAGTGCTAGAGGGGAGTACGAGCAGTACTTC
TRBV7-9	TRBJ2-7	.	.	CASSLLVASSYEQYF	TGTGCCAGCAGCTTACTGGTCGCGAGCTCCTACGAGCAGTACTTC
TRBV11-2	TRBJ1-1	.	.	CASSLDPGDTEAFF	TGTGCCAGCAGCTTAGATCCAGGTGACACTGAAGCTTTCTTT
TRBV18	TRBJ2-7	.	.	CASSPPTSSYEQYF	TGTGCCAGCTCACCCCCGACATCTTCCTACGAGCAGTACTTC
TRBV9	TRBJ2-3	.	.	CASSVTRLSTDTQYF	TGTGCCAGCAGCGTAACCAGGTTGAGCACAGATACGCAGTATTTT
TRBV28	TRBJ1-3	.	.	CASSSIQQSRRTELSGNTIYF	TGTGCCAGCAGCTCAATTCAACAGAGTCGTAGGACAGAGCTCTCTGGAAACACCATATATTTT
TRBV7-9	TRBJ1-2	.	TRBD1	CASSLEQGGSYTF	TGTGCCAGCAGCTTAGAACAGGGGGGCAGCTACACCTTC
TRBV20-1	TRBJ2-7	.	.	CSARSGEQYF	TGCAGTGCTAGATCGGGCGAGCAGTACTTC
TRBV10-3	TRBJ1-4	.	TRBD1	CATKPQGRSNEKLFF	TGTGCGACCAAGCCACAGGGGCGGAGTAATGAAAAACTGTTTTTT
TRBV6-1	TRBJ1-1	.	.	CASSPVGTEAFF	TGTGCCAGCAGCCCGGTCGGTACTGAAGCTTTCTTT
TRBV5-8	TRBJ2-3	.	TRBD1	CASSLETGGTDTQYF	TGTGCCAGCAGCTTAGAAACAGGGGGCACAGATACGCAGTATTTT
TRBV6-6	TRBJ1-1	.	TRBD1	CASSTTGGTEAFF	TGTGCCAGCAGTACTACAGGGGGCACTGAAGCTTTCTTT
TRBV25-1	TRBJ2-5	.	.	CASTKQGSDETQYF	TGTGCCAGCACCAAACAGGGTAGCGACGAGACCCAGTACTTC
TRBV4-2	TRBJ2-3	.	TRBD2	CASSEGASGGGSTDTQYF	TGTGCCAGCAGCGAAGGGGCTAGCGGGGGGGGAAGCACAGATACGCAGTATTTT
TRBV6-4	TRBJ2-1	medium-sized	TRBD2	CASSDGGEPYNEQFF	TGTGCCAGCAGTGACGGGGGGGAACCCTACAATGAGCAGTTCTTC
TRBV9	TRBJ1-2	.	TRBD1	CASSFGTGYGYTF	TGTGCCAGCAGCTTTGGGACAGGGTATGGCTACACCTTC
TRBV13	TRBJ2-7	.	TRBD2	CASSPRGRAGGRDEQYF	TGTGCCAGCAGCCCGCGAGGGCGAGCGGGGGGTCGGGACGAGCAGTACTTC
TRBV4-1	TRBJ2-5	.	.	CASSQGQGRETQYF	TGCGCCAGCAGCCAAGGGCAGGGGCGAGAGACCCAGTACTTC
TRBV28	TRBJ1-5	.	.	CASSFGTGRQPQHF	TGTGCCAGCAGTTTCGGCACAGGGCGGCAGCCCCAGCATTTT
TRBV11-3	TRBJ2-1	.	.	CASSLGGRNEQFF	TGTGCCAGCAGTCTGGGGGGGCGCAATGAGCAGTTCTTC
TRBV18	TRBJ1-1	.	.	CASREDMNTEAFF	TGTGCCAGCCGGGAGGATATGAACACTGAAGCTTTCTTT